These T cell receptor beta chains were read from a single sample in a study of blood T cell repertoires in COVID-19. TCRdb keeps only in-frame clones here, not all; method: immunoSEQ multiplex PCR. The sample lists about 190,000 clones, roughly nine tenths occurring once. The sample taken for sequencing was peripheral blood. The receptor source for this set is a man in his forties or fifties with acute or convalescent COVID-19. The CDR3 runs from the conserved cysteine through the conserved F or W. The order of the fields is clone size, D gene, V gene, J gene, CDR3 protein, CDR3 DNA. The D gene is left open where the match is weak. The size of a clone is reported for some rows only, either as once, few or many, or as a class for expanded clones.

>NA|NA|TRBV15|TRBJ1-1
CATSRGWGLQTEAFF
TGTGCCACCAGCAGAGGATGGGGACTGCAGACTGAAGCTTTCTTT
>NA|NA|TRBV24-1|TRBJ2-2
CATSSGTRNTGELFF
TGTGCCACCAGTTCTGGGACACGCAACACCGGGGAGCTGTTTTTT
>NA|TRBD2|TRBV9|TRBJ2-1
CASSYGLAGTYNEQFF
TGTGCCAGCAGCTACGGACTAGCGGGGACGTACAATGAGCAGTTCTTC
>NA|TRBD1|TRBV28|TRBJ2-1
CASSSSGTGANEQFF
TGTGCCAGCAGTTCGTCCGGGACAGGGGCCAATGAGCAGTTCTTC
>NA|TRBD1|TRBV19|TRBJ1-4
CASRMDRAREKLFF
TGTGCCAGTAGGATGGACAGGGCGAGGGAAAAACTGTTTTTT
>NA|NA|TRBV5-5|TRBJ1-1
CASSFSRDTEAFF
TGTGCCAGCAGCTTTTCCCGGGACACTGAAGCTTTCTTT
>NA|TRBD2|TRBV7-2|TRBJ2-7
CASSPPGLAGASEQYF
TGTGCCAGCAGCCCACCGGGACTAGCGGGGGCTAGCGAGCAGTACTTC
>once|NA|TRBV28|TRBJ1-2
CASSILDRIYGYTF
TGTGCCAGCAGCATCCTAGACAGGATTTATGGCTACACCTTC
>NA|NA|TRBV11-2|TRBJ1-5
CASSSIGGVNQPQHF
TGTGCCAGCAGCTCCATAGGAGGAGTAAATCAGCCCCAGCATTTT
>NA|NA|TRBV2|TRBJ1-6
CASSVAGGNSPLHF
TGTGCCAGCAGTGTTGCAGGAGGTAATTCACCCCTCCACTTT
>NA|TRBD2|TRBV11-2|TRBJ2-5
CASSPNSGGAEETQYF
TGTGCCAGCAGCCCTAATAGCGGGGGGGCCGAGGAGACCCAGTACTTC
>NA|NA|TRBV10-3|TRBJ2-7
CALWPLSYEQYF
TGTGCCCTCTGGCCCCTCTCCTACGAGCAGTACTTC
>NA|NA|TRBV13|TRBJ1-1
CASSLARGLNTEAFF
TGTGCCAGCAGCTTAGCAAGGGGTCTGAACACTGAAGCTTTCTTT
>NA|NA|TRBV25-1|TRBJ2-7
CASSDPIRGYEQYF
TGTGCCAGCAGTGACCCAATTAGGGGCTACGAGCAGTACTTC
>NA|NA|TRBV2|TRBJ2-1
CASRTVPAPLFF
TGTGCCAGCCGGACAGTTCCAGCCCCATTATTCTTC
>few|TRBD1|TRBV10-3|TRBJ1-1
CAISGQGQSEAFF
TGTGCCATCAGCGGACAGGGGCAGTCTGAAGCTTTCTTT
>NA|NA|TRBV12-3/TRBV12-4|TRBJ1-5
CASSPGRLQPQHF
TGTGCCAGCAGCCCGGGTAGGCTGCAGCCCCAGCATTTT
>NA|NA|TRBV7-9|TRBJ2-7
CASSPQEAGLYEQYF
TGTGCCAGCAGCCCCCAGGAGGCGGGCCTATACGAGCAGTACTTC
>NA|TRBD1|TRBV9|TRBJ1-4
CASALAGTGNEKLFF
TGTGCCAGTGCACTAGCCGGGACAGGGAATGAAAAACTGTTTTTT
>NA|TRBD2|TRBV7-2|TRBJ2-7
CASSLAGGRSSYEQYF
TGTGCCAGCAGCTTAGCCGGCGGGAGGAGCTCCTACGAGCAGTACTTC
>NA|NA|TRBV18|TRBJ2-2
CASSQDRSGVTGELFF
TGTGCCAGCTCGCAAGACAGGAGCGGGGTCACCGGGGAGCTGTTTTTT
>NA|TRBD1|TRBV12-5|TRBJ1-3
CASALDRGNTIYF
TGTGCTAGTGCCCTGGACAGGGGAAACACCATATATTTT